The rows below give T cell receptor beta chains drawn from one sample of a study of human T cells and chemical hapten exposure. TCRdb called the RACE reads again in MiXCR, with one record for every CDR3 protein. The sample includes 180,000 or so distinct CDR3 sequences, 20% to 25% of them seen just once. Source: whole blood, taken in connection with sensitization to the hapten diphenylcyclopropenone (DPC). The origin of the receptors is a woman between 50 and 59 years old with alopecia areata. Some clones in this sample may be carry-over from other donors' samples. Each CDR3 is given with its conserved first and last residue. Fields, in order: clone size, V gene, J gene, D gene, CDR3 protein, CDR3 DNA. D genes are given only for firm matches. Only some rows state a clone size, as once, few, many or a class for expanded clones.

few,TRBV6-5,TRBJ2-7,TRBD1,CASSQDRVRIGGEQYF,TGTGCCAGCAGTCAGGACAGGGTACGAATTGGCGGCGAGCAGTACTTC
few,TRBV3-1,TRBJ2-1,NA,CASSPEALGPYNEQFF,TGTGCCAGCAGCCCGGAGGCCCTTGGCCCCTACAATGAGCAGTTCTTC
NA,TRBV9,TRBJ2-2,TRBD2,CASSVASGRMNTGELFF,TGTGCCAGCAGCGTAGCTAGCGGGAGGATGAACACCGGGGAGCTGTTTTTT
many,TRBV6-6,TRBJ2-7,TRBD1,CASSPDRGRPHEQYF,TGTGCCAGCAGCCCTGACAGGGGCCGCCCTCACGAGCAGTACTTC
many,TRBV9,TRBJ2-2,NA,CASSVGSDTGELFF,TGTGCCAGCAGCGTAGGTAGTGACACCGGGGAGCTGTTTTTT
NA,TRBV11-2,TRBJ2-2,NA,CASSPGITNTGELFF,TGTGCCAGCAGCCCGGGGATAACGAACACCGGGGAGCTGTTTTTT
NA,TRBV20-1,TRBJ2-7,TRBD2,CSARTSGRSSREQYF,TGCAGTGCCCGGACTAGCGGGAGGAGTTCGCGGGAGCAGTACTTC
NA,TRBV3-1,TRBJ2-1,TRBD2,CASSQDRRGGSDNEQFF,TGTGCCAGCAGCCAAGATCGGAGAGGCGGGAGTGACAATGAGCAGTTCTTC
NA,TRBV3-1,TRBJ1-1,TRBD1,CASSRGQGGAEAFF,TGTGCCAGCAGCCGGGGACAGGGAGGCGCTGAAGCTTTCTTT
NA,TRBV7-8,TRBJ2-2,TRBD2,CASSTGRLAPVGELFF,TGTGCCAGCAGCACCGGGAGACTAGCACCCGTCGGGGAGCTGTTTTTT
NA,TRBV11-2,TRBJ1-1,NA,CASSPFRQSGTEAFF,TGTGCCAGCAGCCCCTTTCGACAATCCGGGACTGAAGCTTTCTTT
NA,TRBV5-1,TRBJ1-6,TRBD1,CASSLAGQGPRALHF,TGCGCCAGCAGCTTGGCGGGACAGGGACCGAGGGCCCTCCACTTT
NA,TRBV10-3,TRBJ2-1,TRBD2,CAISDRTSGWNEQFF,TGTGCCATCAGTGACAGGACTAGCGGGTGGAATGAGCAGTTCTTC
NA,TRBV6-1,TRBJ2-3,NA,CASSETMTDTQYF,TGTGCCAGCAGTGAAACGATGACAGATACGCAGTATTTT
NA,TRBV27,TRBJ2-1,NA,CASYSLAGTPKPDTYNEQFF,TGTGCCAGCTACTCCCTCGCGGGGACTCCGAAACCCGATACTTACAATGAGCAGTTCTTC
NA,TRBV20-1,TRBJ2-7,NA,CSASLGQTYEQYF,TGCAGTGCTTCACTCGGACAAACCTACGAGCAGTACTTC
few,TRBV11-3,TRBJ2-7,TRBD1,CASSSFRTGATYEQYF,TGTGCCAGCAGCTCGTTTCGGACAGGCGCTACCTACGAGCAGTACTTC
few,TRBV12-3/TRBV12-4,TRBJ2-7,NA,CASSSRDEQYF,TGTGCCAGCAGTTCCCGGGACGAGCAGTACTTC
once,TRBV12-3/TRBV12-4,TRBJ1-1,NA,CASSLSRANTEAFF,TGTGCCAGCAGTTTGTCTCGGGCGAACACTGAAGCTTTCTTT
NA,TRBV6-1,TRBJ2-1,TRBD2,CASSLKREFSEQFF,TGTGCCAGCAGCCTAAAGCGGGAGTTCAGTGAGCAGTTCTTC
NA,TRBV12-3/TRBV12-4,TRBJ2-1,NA,CASKGARMFF,TGTGCCAGCAAAGGGGCAAGGATGTTCTTC
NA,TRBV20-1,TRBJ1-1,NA,CSAPDKDTEAFF,TGCAGTGCTCCCGACAAGGACACTGAAGCTTTCTTT
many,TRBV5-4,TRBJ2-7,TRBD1,CASSLPTGVREQYF,TGTGCCAGCAGCTTGCCGACAGGGGTCCGGGAGCAGTACTTC
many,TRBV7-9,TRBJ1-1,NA,CASSPQGNTEAFF,TGCGCCAGCAGCCCACAGGGGAACACTGAAGCTTTCTTT
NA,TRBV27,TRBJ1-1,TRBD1,CASGTLHRGMNTEAFF,TGTGCCAGCGGAACGTTACACAGGGGGATGAACACTGAAGCTTTCTTT
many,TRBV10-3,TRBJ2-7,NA,CAISGGSRPYEQYF,TGTGCCATCAGTGGGGGAAGCCGCCCCTACGAGCAGTACTTC
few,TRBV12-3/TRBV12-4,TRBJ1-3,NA,CASSLGGNGNTIYF,TGTGCCAGCAGTTTGGGGGGGAATGGAAACACCATATATTTT
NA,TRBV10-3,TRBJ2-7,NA,CAISEAPGEYEQYF,TGTGCCATCAGTGAGGCACCGGGCGAATACGAGCAGTACTTC
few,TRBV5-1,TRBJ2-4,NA,CASSGGTRDSKNIQYF,TGCGCCAGTAGCGGCGGGACTCGTGACTCCAAAAACATTCAGTACTTC
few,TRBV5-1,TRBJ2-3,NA,CASREEPSTDTQYF,TGCGCCAGCAGGGAGGAACCCAGCACAGATACGCAGTATTTT
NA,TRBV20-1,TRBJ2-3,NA,CSGRGRLDTDTQYF,TGCAGTGGACGCGGCCGATTAGATACAGATACGCAGTATTTT
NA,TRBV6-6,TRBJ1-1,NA,CASSPESRNTEAFF,TGTGCCAGCAGCCCCGAAAGCAGGAACACTGAAGCTTTCTTT
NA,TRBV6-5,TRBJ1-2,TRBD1,CASRPTGSNYGYTF,TGTGCCAGCAGACCGACAGGGTCTAACTATGGCTACACCTTC
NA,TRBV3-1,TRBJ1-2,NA,CASSHKIRSNGYTF,TGTGCCAGCAGCCACAAGATAAGATCAAATGGCTACACCTTC
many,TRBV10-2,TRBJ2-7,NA,CASSSGSYEQYF,TGCGCCAGCTCTTCGGGCTCCTACGAGCAGTACTTC
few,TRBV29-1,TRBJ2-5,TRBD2,CSANGLAGPQETQYF,TGCAGCGCCAACGGACTAGCGGGACCCCAAGAGACCCAGTACTTC
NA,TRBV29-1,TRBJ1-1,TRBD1,CSVVGGQGATEAFF,TGCAGCGTTGTGGGGGGACAGGGGGCCACTGAAGCTTTCTTT
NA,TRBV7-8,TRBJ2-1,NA,CASSLAPNLYEQFF,TGTGCCAGCAGCTTAGCGCCGAACCTTTACGAGCAGTTCTTC
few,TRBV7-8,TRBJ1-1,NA,CASSTYREGTEAFF,TGTGCCAGCAGCACGTACAGGGAGGGAACTGAAGCTTTCTTT
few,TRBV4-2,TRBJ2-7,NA,CASSQEPALEQYF,TGTGCCAGCAGCCAAGAACCAGCTTTGGAGCAGTACTTC